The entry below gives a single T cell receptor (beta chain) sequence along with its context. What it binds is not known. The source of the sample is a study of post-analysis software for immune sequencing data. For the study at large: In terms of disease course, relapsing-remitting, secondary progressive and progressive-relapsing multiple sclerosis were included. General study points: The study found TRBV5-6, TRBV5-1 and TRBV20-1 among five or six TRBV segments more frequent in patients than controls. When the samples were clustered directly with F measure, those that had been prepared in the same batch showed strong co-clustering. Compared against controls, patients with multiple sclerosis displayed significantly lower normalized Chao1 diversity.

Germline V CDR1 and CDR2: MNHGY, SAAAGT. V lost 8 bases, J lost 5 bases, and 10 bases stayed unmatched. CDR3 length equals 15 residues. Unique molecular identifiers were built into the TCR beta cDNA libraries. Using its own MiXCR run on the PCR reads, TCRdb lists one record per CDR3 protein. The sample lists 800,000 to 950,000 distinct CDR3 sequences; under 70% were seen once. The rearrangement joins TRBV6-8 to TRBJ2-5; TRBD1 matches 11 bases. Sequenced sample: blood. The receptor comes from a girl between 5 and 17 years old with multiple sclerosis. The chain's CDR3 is CASSPGQGAWETQYF. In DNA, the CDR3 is TGTGCCAGCTCACCCGGACAGGGGGCTTGGGAGACCCAGTACTTC.